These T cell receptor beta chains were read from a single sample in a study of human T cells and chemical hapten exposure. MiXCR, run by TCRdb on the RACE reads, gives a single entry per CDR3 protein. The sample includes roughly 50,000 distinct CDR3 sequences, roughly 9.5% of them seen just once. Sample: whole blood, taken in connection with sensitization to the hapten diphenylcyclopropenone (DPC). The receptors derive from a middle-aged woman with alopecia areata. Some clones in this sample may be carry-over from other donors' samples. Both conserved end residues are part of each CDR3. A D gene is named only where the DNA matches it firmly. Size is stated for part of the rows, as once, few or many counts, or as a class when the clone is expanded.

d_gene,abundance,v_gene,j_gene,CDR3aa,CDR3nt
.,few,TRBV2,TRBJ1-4,CASSDRDAATNEKLFF,TGTGCCAGCAGTGACCGGGACGCGGCAACTAATGAAAAACTGTTTTTT
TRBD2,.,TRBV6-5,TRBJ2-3,CASSSRGSGGSTDTQYF,TGTGCCAGCAGTTCCCGTGGTAGCGGGGGGTCTACAGATACGCAGTATTTT
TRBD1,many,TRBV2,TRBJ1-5,CASSPDRGSNQPQHF,TGTGCCAGCAGTCCTGACAGGGGTAGCAATCAGCCCCAGCATTTT
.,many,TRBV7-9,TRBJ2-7,CASSLGPSHYEQYF,TGTGCCAGCAGCCTGGGACCGAGCCACTACGAGCAGTACTTC
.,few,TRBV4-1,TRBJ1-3,CASSQVEGRGNTIYF,TGCGCCAGCAGCCAAGTGGAAGGCCGTGGAAACACCATATATTTT
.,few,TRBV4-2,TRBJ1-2,CASSQFGDINYGYTF,TGTGCCAGCAGCCAATTTGGGGATATCAACTATGGCTACACCTTC
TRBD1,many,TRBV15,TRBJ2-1,CATSRVDRDDNEQFF,TGTGCCACCAGCAGAGTGGACAGGGACGACAATGAGCAGTTCTTC
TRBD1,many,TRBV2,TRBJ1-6,CASIPPGQGFSARSPLHF,TGTGCCAGCATCCCGCCGGGACAGGGGTTTTCAGCTCGCTCACCCCTCCACTTT
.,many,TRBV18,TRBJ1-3,CASSPPLVSGNTIYF,TGTGCCAGCTCACCACCATTGGTTTCTGGAAACACCATATATTTT
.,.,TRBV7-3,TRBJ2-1,CASSSLPETPPYNEQFF,TGTGCCAGCAGCTCCTTACCCGAGACCCCGCCCTACAATGAGCAGTTCTTC
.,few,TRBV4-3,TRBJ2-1,CASSQVDSLYNEQFF,TGCGCCAGCAGCCAAGTAGACTCCCTCTACAATGAGCAGTTCTTC
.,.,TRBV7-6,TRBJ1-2,CASSPRPRTNYGYTF,TGTGCCAGCAGCCCCCGACCCAGAACTAACTATGGCTACACCTTC
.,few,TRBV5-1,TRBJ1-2,CASSNGEPHLYGYTF,TGCGCCAGCAGCAACGGGGAGCCTCACCTTTATGGCTACACCTTC
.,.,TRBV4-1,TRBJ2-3,CASSQNLLKNPDTQYF,TGCGCCAGCAGCCAAAATCTCCTCAAGAACCCAGATACGCAGTATTTT
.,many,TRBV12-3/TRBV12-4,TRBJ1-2,CASSLLRNYGYTF,TGTGCCAGCAGTTTACTGCGGAACTATGGCTACACCTTC